These 10 T cell receptor beta chains originate from one sample sequenced in a study of blood T cell repertoires in COVID-19 (dated by TCRdb to the early 2020s). Preparation of the library involved the immunoSEQ multiplex PCR assay. Drawn from immuneACCESS, this table holds only the in-frame rearrangements with V and J called that TCRdb kept. Clones are partly lost; checked studies trace under half to an unresolved V gene and leave the rest unexplained. The sample table contains over 100,000 clones; only one count was recorded for roughly three quarters of them. The biggest ten clones account for around 2% of the sample. Sequenced material: peripheral blood. The receptors were gathered from a woman in her 70s with acute or convalescent COVID-19.

The chain carries TRBV18 and TRBJ2-3; the D gene is possibly TRBD2 (5 bases). Trimming left V 3 bases short and J 0 bases short, with 16 bases between. The CDR3 extends over 17 amino acids. Germline V gene data show CDR1 as KGHSH and CDR2 as LQKENI. The CDR3 DNA reads as TGTGCCAGCTCACCTTCTTCCGCGCGGGTTAGCACAGATACGCAGTATTTT. Its translation is CASSPSSARVSTDTQYF.

The V call is TRBV10-1, the J call TRBJ1-1, with D possibly TRBD1 on 6 matching bases. CDR1 and CDR2 (germline): WNHNN, SYGVQD (reference sequence). The CDR3 contains 15 residues. V was cut by 5 bases and J by 3 bases, with 16 bases left in between. CDR3 coding DNA: TGCGCCAGCAGTCCTGGACAGCCGGGTGACACTGAAGCTTTCTTT. This encodes CASSPGQPGDTEAFF.

This clone was recorded once. The chain joins TRBV6-6 to TRBJ2-7, with 7 bases lining up with TRBD1. The V segment lost 6 bases and the J segment 3 bases; nucleotides outside the gene matches: 8. Germline V lookup: CDR1 MNHNY, CDR2 SVGAGI (reference sequence). The CDR3 is 14 amino acids. The CDR3 loop is CASSRHGTVYEQYF. DNA of the CDR3: TGTGCCAGCAGCCGACACGGGACAGTCTACGAGCAGTACTTC.

The chain links TRBV2 to TRBJ1-1, with 7 bases lining up with TRBD1. V lost 6 bases, J lost 1 base, and 5 bases stayed unmatched. CDR3 size: 14 residues. The germline CDR1 and CDR2 sequences are SNHLY and FYNNEI. CDR3 residues: CASRGRQGNTEAFF. DNA for the CDR3: TGTGCCAGCAGAGGAAGACAGGGGAACACTGAAGCTTTCTTT.

The chain couples TRBV19 to TRBJ2-2; D is perhaps TRBD2 (6 bases). Germline V CDR1 and CDR2: LNHDA, SQIVND (reference sequence). Trimming took 3 bases from V and 3 from J, leaving 11 bases between them. The CDR3 runs to 15 residues. The chain's CDR3 is CASSMGGLDTGELFF. The CDR3 bases are TGTGCCAGTAGTATGGGGGGTTTGGACACCGGGGAGCTGTTTTTT.

This chain links TRBV12-5 with TRBJ2-1; D uncertain. Germline V gene lookup returns CDR1 LGHNT and CDR2 FRNRAP. This CDR3 has 14 amino acids. V was shortened by 2 bases and J by 8 bases, with 13 bases between the two germline ends. The CDR3 DNA reads as TGTGCTAGTGGTTTGTCCAGCGAGTGGGATGAGCAGTTCTTC. Protein: CASGLSSEWDEQFF.

J is TRBJ2-1 and V is TRBV11-2; D might be TRBD2 (5 bases). The CDR3 loop spans 17 amino acids. Germline lookup yields CDR1 SGHAT and CDR2 FQNNGV. Trimming pared 4 bases from V and 1 base from J, leaving 17 bases between. The CDR3: CASSSPGGQKSYNEQFF. Here the CDR3 DNA reads TGTGCCAGCAGCTCCCCCGGAGGCCAAAAATCCTACAATGAGCAGTTCTTC.

V is TRBV5-1 and J is TRBJ1-4, with D possibly TRBD1 on 5 matching bases. This CDR3 is built from 14 residues. V lost 5 bases, J lost 5 bases, and 13 bases lay in between. Per germline, CDR1 SGHRS and CDR2 YFSETQ. For the CDR3, the DNA is TGCGCCAGCAGTTCGGGGGAGGGGAATGAAAAACTGTTTTTT. It codes for CASSSGEGNEKLFF.

This clone was seen a single time. This sequence joins TRBV15 and TRBJ2-5; 7 bases are a match to TRBD2. The CDR3 extends over 16 amino acids. Germline trimming cut 0 bases from V and 4 bases from J; bases unmatched to any gene: 8. Per germline, CDR1 LNHNV and CDR2 YYDKDF (reference sequence). The CDR3 region is CATSRDVGGSGETQYF. In nucleotides, the CDR3 is TGTGCCACCAGCAGAGATGTGGGCGGGAGCGGAGAGACCCAGTACTTC.

As for this clone: The same CDR3 arises from other DNA sequences in this sample as well. The chain carries TRBV24-1 and TRBJ2-1, with TRBD2 identical over 10 bases. The CDR3 extends over 16 amino acids. Germline V gene sequence: CDR1 KGHDR, CDR2 SFDVKD. Trimming cost V 2 bases and J 0 bases; bases outside gene matches: 0. The CDR3 coding sequence is TGTGCCACCAGTGATTCTAGCGGGAGCTCCTACAATGAGCAGTTCTTC. Translated, it gives CATSDSSGSSYNEQFF.